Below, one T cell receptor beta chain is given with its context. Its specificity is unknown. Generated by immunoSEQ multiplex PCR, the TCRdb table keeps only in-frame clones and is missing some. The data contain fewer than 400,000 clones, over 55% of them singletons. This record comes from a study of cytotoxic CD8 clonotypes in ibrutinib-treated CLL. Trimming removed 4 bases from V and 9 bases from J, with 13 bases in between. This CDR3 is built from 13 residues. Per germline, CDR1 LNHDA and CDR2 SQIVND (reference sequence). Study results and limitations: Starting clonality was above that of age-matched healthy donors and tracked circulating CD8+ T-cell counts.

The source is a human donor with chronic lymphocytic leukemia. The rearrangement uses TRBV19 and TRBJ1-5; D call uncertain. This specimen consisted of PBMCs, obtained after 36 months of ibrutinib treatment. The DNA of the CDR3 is TGTGCCAGTAGTACATGGGCCGGAAGGCCCCAGCATTTT. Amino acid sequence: CASSTWAGRPQHF.